Detailed here is one TCR beta chain. Its target is not known. Deletions cut 5 bases from V and 2 bases from J, with 13 bases between. This CDR3 spans 15 amino acids. Germline V gene sequence: CDR1 MDHEN, CDR2 SYDVKM. The table came from immunoSEQ multiplex PCR; TCRdb's copy has only in-frame clones and leaves some out. The sample lists around 180,000 clones, about 93% occurring once. This specimen comes from a study of shared clonotypes between healthy human individuals. Study-wide findings and caveats: Approximately 5% was the fraction of naive CD4 clonotypes found shared across a few donors.

The specimen was naive CD4+ T cells sorted from blood. Regarding subset: CD45RA+ positively selected. J is TRBJ1-5 and V is TRBV28, with D maybe TRBD1 (5 bases). The source of this sequence is a woman in her 30s in good health. CDR3: CASSHTGTGNQPQHF. The CDR3 nucleotides are TGTGCCAGCAGTCACACCGGGACCGGCAATCAGCCCCAGCATTTT.